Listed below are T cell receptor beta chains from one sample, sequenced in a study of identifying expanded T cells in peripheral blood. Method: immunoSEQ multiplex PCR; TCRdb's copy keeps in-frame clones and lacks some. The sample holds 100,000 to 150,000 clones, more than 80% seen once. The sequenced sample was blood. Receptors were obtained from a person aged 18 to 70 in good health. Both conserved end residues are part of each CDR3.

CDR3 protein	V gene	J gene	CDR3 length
CASSWDRGSTNYGYTF	TRBV19	TRBJ1-2	16
CASSVGGADFAEQFF	TRBV9	TRBJ2-1	15
CASKQGSYNEQFF	TRBV2	TRBJ2-1	13
CASSLRLLTGKNNTEAFF	TRBV5-5	TRBJ1-1	18
CASSQGHKVAYGYTF	TRBV4-3	TRBJ1-2	15
CASSLFRSTNTGELFF	TRBV7-9	TRBJ2-2	16
CASSPRLAYTDTQYF	TRBV18	TRBJ2-3	15
CASSGQGGTGELFF	TRBV9	TRBJ2-2	14
CASSLLALNTEAFF	TRBV7-9	TRBJ1-1	14
CASSWGAGSNYGYTF	TRBV7-2	TRBJ1-2	15
CASSLWASGGTDTQYF	TRBV27	TRBJ2-3	16
CASRKLAGPNNEQFF	TRBV11-2	TRBJ2-1	15
CASSRTGERGYTF	TRBV18	TRBJ1-2	13
CASSVGEVEWMGYTF	TRBV9	TRBJ1-2	15
CASSLGGWAFF	TRBV11-2	TRBJ1-1	11
CASSYDSFIGELFF	TRBV6-5	TRBJ2-2	14